The TCR beta chain under discussion was sequenced for a study of technical replicates of blood from a handful of donors. The repertoire was sequenced with immunoSEQ multiplex PCR; TCRdb's copy has only in-frame clones and lacks some. The sample consists of about 15,000 clones, approximately 83% of them appearing once. Germline-derived CDR1 and CDR2 are MGHRA and YSYEKL. This CDR3 comprises 14 residues. Trimming took off 0 bases at V and 7 bases at J, with 12 bases between the two ends. This chain uses TRBV4-1 with TRBJ1-1; unclear D gene. The source of this sequence is a human donor in good health. The sequenced material came from PBMCs. The CDR3 protein is CASSQDLMGFEAFF. DNA for the CDR3: TGCGCCAGCAGCCAAGATCTTATGGGCTTTGAAGCTTTCTTT.